The sample holds a few counts of the clone carrying this T cell receptor beta chain. The antigen is unknown. Individual cDNA molecules each received unique molecular identifiers attached to them. TCRdb re-derived calls from the 5' RACE reads in MiXCR, one entry per CDR3 protein. The sample records tens of thousands of distinct CDR3 sequences, around 9.3% being singletons. These data originate in a study of early T cells in non-severe SARS-CoV-2 infection. About the research overall: Sequencing used unsorted whole-blood bulk RNA, so chains lack pairing. Findings and limits, study-wide: Anti-spike CD8 responses were favored in VDJdb matching, and private and CD4 specificities were missed.

The CDR3 sequence is 15 residues long. V lost 6 bases and J 2 bases, leaving 16 bases between the germline ends. Germline CDR1 reads KGHSH; CDR2 reads LQKENI. The V call is TRBV18, the J call TRBJ1-1; possibly TRBD1 for D (5 bases). The sequenced sample was whole blood, obtained at baseline. The clonotype was recovered from an adult who was a healthcare worker with PCR-confirmed SARS-CoV-2 infection or an uninfected control (not recorded which). In DNA form, the CDR3 reads TGTGCCAGCTCTCCAGGGTACAATTTTAACACTGAAGCTTTCTTT. Residues: CASSPGYNFNTEAFF.